The sequence of this T cell receptor beta chain was determined in a study of response to subunit inactivated influenza vaccine. The study's findings and limits: Authors suggested each seasonal flu vaccination may recruit only limited numbers of new T cells.

Concerning this clonotype itself: The antigen is unknown.

TCRdb itself ran the RT-PCR reads through MiXCR, one entry per CDR3 protein. The data hold about half a million distinct CDR3 sequences, with approximately 7.1% observed a single time. The V gene's germline CDR1 is DFQATT and CDR2 SNEGSKA (reference sequence). V lost 5 bases and J lost 2; bases outside the gene matches: 8. This CDR3 is 14 amino acids long. The sample here was PBMCs from blood, taken roughly 24 months after vaccination. The chain couples TRBV20-1 to TRBJ1-2; 7 positions agree with TRBD1. This receptor was obtained from a man between 50 and 69 years old who received an inactivated influenza vaccine. CDR3 in DNA: TGCAGTGCTCCTCGGGACAGCTTAAACTATGGCTACACCTTC. This codes for CSAPRDSLNYGYTF.